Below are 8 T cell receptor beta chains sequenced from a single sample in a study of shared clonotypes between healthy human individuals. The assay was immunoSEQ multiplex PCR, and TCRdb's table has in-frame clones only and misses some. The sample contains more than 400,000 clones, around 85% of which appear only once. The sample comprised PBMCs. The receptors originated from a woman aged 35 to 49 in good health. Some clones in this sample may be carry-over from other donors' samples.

For the CDR3, the DNA is TGTGCCAGCAGTTACAGGACAGGGACCAATCAGCCCCAGCATTTT. This gives the protein CASSYRTGTNQPQHF. The chain combines TRBV6-6 with TRBJ1-5, with 8 bases matching TRBD1. This CDR3 is 15 amino acids long. Trimming took 2 bases from V and 3 from J; bases not matched to a gene: 3. Germline-derived CDR1 and CDR2 are MNHNY and SVGAGI (reference sequence).

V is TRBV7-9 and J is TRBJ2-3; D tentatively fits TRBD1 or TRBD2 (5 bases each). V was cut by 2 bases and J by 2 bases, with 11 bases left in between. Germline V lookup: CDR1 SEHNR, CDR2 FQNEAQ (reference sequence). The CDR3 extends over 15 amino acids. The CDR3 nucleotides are TGTGCCAGCAGCTTACAGGGAGCGACCACAGATACGCAGTATTTT. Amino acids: CASSLQGATTDTQYF.

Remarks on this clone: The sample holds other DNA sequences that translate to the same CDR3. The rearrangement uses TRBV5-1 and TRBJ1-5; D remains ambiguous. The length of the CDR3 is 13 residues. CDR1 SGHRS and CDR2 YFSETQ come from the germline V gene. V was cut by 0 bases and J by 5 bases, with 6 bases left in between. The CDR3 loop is CASSLGGHQPQHF. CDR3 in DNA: TGCGCCAGCAGCTTGGGTGGGCATCAGCCCCAGCATTTT.

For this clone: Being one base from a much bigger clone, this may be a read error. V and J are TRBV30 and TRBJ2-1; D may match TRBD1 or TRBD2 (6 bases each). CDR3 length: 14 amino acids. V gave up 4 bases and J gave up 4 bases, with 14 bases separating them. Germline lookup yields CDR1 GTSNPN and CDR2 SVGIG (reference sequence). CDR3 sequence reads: CAWNAGHRYNEQFF. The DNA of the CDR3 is TGTGCCTGGAATGCGGGACATAGATACAATGAGCAGTTCTTC. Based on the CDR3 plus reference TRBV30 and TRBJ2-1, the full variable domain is SQTIHQWPATLVQPVGSPLSLECTVEGTSNPNLYWYRQAAGRGLQLLFYSVGIGQISSEVPQNLSASRPQDRQFILSSKKLLLSDSGFYLCAWNAGHRYNEQFFGPGTRLTVL.

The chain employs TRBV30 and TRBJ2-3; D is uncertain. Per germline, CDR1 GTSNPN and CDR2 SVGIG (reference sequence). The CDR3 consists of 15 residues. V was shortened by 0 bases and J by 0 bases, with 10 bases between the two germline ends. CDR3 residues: CAWSVSDPSTDTQYF. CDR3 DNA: TGTGCCTGGAGTGTATCGGACCCGAGCACAGATACGCAGTATTTT.

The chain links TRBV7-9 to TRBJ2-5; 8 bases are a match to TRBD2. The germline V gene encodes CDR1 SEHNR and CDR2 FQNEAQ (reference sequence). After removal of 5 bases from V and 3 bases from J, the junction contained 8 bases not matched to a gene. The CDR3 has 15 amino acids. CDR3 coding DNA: TGTGCCAGCAGCCCCCGGGGAGCGGGAGAAGAGACCCAGTACTTC. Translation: CASSPRGAGEETQYF.

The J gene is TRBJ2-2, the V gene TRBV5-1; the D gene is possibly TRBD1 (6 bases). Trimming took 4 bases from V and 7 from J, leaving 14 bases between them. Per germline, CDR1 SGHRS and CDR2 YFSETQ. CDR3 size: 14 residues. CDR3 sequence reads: CASSQMTGGGELFF. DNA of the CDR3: TGCGCCAGCAGCCAAATGACAGGCGGCGGGGAGCTGTTTTTT.

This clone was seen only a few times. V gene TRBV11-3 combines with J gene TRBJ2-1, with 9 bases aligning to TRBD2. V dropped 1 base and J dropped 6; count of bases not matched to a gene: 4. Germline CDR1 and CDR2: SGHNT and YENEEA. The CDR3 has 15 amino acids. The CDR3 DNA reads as TGTGCCAGCAGCTTAGTAGCTAGCGGGATCAATGAGCAGTTCTTC. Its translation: CASSLVASGINEQFF.